This TCR beta chain came from a study of blood T cell repertoires in COVID-19. In the original workflow: Reference gene primer amplification gave nucleated cell count estimates. TCRdb's copy holds only in-frame clones and misses some; the assay was immunoSEQ multiplex PCR. D and trimming were read from the DNA, whereas the V and J calls and clone size are those reported in that table. The table shows 100,000 to 150,000 clones, with 74% occurring only once. From germline, CDR1 is MNHEY and CDR2 SMNVEV (reference sequence). The CDR3 totals 14 residues. V was clipped by 5 bases and J by 8 bases; unmatched bases: 8.

The sequence was collected from a man aged 55-75 years with acute or convalescent COVID-19. Sequences were obtained from peripheral blood. The rearrangement links TRBV27 to TRBJ1-4; 7 nucleotides line up with TRBD1. The CDR3 reads CASSANRGLEKLFF. CDR3 DNA sequence: TGTGCCAGCAGTGCCAACAGGGGACTGGAAAAACTGTTTTTT.